The 23 T cell receptor beta chains below were found in one sample sequenced in a study of sequential checkpoint blockade in melanoma. Assay: immunoSEQ multiplex PCR; the TCRdb copy retains only in-frame clones and omits some. The table lists some 17,000 clones, under 75% of them singletons. Stated treatment: randomized to nivolumab then ipilimumab (arm A) or the reverse (arm B). The sample in question was CD8+ T cells sorted from blood (inferred from file names), obtained from a patient given nivolumab and ipilimumab in sequence. The receptors were sampled from a human donor with melanoma.

This clone appeared once. This rearrangement joins TRBV5-5 to TRBJ2-7; the D gene is possibly TRBD2 (6 bases). The CDR3 spans 15 residues. V lost 2 bases, J lost 2 bases, and 14 bases lay in between. CDR1 and CDR2 from the germline V gene are SGHKS and YYEKEE (reference sequence). The CDR3 DNA follows: TGTGCCAGCAGCTTTGTTCGGGACTCTCCCTACGAGCAGTACTTC. Its protein product is CASSFVRDSPYEQYF.

The chain has TRBV4-1 and TRBJ2-3; perhaps TRBD2 as D (5 bases). The ends were cut back, 0 bases at V and 3 bases at J, with 13 bases in the middle. Germline V gives CDR1 MGHRA, CDR2 YSYEKL. CDR3 length: 16 amino acids. The CDR3 sequence is CASSQESGVRTDTQYF. The CDR3 coding sequence is TGCGCCAGCAGCCAAGAGTCCGGGGTAAGGACAGATACGCAGTATTTT.

The V gene is TRBV27, the J gene TRBJ2-2, with a possible D match to TRBD2 (5 bases). V lost 5 bases to trimming and J lost 5 bases, with 9 bases between them. From germline, CDR1 is MNHEY and CDR2 SMNVEV (reference sequence). This CDR3 has 13 amino acids. This chain's CDR3 is CASSRGWTGELFF. The CDR3 bases are TGTGCCAGCAGTCGGGGTTGGACCGGGGAGCTGTTTTTT.

This clone was found a few times. The rearrangement uses TRBV18 and TRBJ1-1, with D possibly TRBD1 on 5 matching bases. The CDR3 covers 13 residues. CDR1 is KGHSH and CDR2 is LQKENI in the germline V gene. V lost 3 bases, J lost 8 bases, and 13 bases lay in between. The CDR3 sequence: CASSPGAGNEAFF. The CDR3 region has the DNA TGTGCCAGCTCACCTGGGGCGGGGAACGAAGCTTTCTTT.

The chain joins TRBV2 to TRBJ1-5, with a tentative D call TRBD1 (5 bases). V was trimmed by 0 bases and J by 0 bases, leaving 9 bases between them. The CDR3 consists of 16 residues. Germline CDR1 SNHLY, CDR2 FYNNEI. CDR3: CASSEAGGISNQPQHF. CDR3 nucleotide sequence: TGTGCCAGCAGTGAAGCGGGGGGTATTAGCAATCAGCCCCAGCATTTT.

V usage is TRBV5-4 and J usage is TRBJ1-1; D ambiguous. The germline gives CDR1 SGHNT, CDR2 YYREEE (reference sequence). The V end lost 1 base, the J end lost 6 bases, and 4 bases lay between the germline ends. The CDR3 consists of 11 residues. The CDR3 here is CASSLRAEAFF. The CDR3 DNA reads as TGTGCCAGCAGCTTGCGGGCTGAAGCTTTCTTT.

This chain links TRBV5-6 with TRBJ2-1, with D uncertain. Germline V gene data show CDR1 as SGHDT and CDR2 as YYEEEE. The CDR3 runs 12 residues. V was trimmed by 4 bases and J by 4 bases, leaving 6 bases between them. The CDR3 nucleotides are TGTGCCAGCAGCCGGGTTTACAATGAGCAGTTCTTC. It specifies CASSRVYNEQFF.

CDR3 DNA sequence: TGTGCCAGCTCACCTGACAGGGGGACTAGCTACGAGCAGTACTTC. This sequence encodes CASSPDRGTSYEQYF. J is TRBJ2-7 and V is TRBV18; D might be TRBD1 (9 bases). V was clipped by 3 bases and J by 3 bases, with 15 bases between them. The CDR3 loop spans 15 amino acids. Per germline, CDR1 KGHSH and CDR2 LQKENI.

This clone showed up just a few times. The chain has TRBV4-2 and TRBJ2-7, with TRBD2 matching over 9 bases. V trimming: 1 base; J trimming: 5 bases; junction bases outside the gene matches: 6. CDR1 LGHNA and CDR2 YNFKEQ come from the germline V gene. The CDR3 is made up of 15 amino acids. The CDR3 here is CASSQAGLAPDEQYF. CDR3 nucleotide sequence: TGTGCCAGCAGCCAAGCTGGACTAGCGCCCGACGAGCAGTACTTC.

This chain connects TRBV19 to TRBJ2-7, with 9 bases lining up with TRBD2. The CDR3 has 15 amino acids. Germline values: CDR1 LNHDA, CDR2 SQIVND (reference sequence). The V gene end was trimmed by 3 bases and the J gene end by 1 base; junction bases not matched to a gene: 4. CDR3 loop: CASSIASGESYEQYF. As DNA, the CDR3 is TGTGCCAGTAGTATTGCTAGCGGGGAGTCCTACGAGCAGTACTTC.

By frequency in the sample, this clone is medium-sized. The genes are TRBV13 and TRBJ2-7; maybe TRBD2 (5 bases). This CDR3 has 14 amino acids. Trimming left V 5 bases short and J 4 bases short, with 15 bases between. Germline V gene sequence: CDR1 PRHDT, CDR2 FYEKMQ (reference sequence). The CDR3 region has the DNA TGTGCCAGCAGCGAGCGGAACGAACAGTACGAGCAGTACTTC. Translated, it gives CASSERNEQYEQYF.

The rearrangement joins TRBV5-1 to TRBJ2-7, with 7 bases lining up with TRBD1. V dropped 4 bases and J dropped 2; count of bases not matched to a gene: 6. This CDR3 spans 14 amino acids. Germline V gives CDR1 SGHRS, CDR2 YFSETQ. The CDR3 bases are TGCGCCAGCAGCCACCGGGACAGAACCTACGAGCAGTACTTC. The encoded protein is CASSHRDRTYEQYF. The full variable domain, in which reference TRBV5-1 and TRBJ2-7 provide the parts outside the CDR3, is KAGVTQTPRYLIKTRGQQVTLSCSPISGHRSVSWYQQTPGQGLQFLFEYFSETQRNKGNFPGRFSGRQFSNSRSEMNVSTLELGDSALYLCASSHRDRTYEQYFGPGTRLTVT.

Judged by abundance, this clone is medium-sized. The chain couples TRBV7-6 to TRBJ2-3; TRBD1 matches at 8 bases. The CDR3 contains 14 residues. Germline lookup yields CDR1 SGHVS and CDR2 FNYEAQ. The J segment lost 4 bases and the V segment lost 1 base, leaving 1 base of the junction unmatched. DNA for the CDR3: TGTGCCAGCAGCTTAGAGGACAGGGCAGATACGCAGTATTTT. It encodes CASSLEDRADTQYF. Drawing the rest from reference TRBV7-6 and TRBJ2-3, the complete variable domain is GAGVSQSPRYKVTKRGQDVALRCDPISGHVSLYWYRQALGQGPEFLTYFNYEAQQDKSGLPNDRFSAERPEGSISTLTIQRTEQRDSAMYRCASSLEDRADTQYFGPGTRLTVL.

The chain uses TRBV11-2 and TRBJ2-7, with D uncertain. The CDR3 length is 12 residues. V lost 0 bases and J lost 6, with 6 bases in between. Germline V gene sequence: CDR1 SGHAT, CDR2 FQNNGV. The DNA for the CDR3 is TGTGCCAGCAGCTTAGAGTATAGCGAGCAGTACTTC. This translates into CASSLEYSEQYF. Full variable domain (missing parts from reference TRBV11-2 and TRBJ2-7): EAGVAQSPRYKIIEKRQSVAFWCNPISGHATLYWYQQILGQGPKLLIQFQNNGVVDDSQLPKDRFSAERLKGVDSTLKIQPAKLEDSAVYLCASSLEYSEQYFGPGTRLTVT.

In its sample, this clone was seen once. The genes are TRBV5-1 and TRBJ2-1, with TRBD2 matching 9 bases. J was trimmed by 4 bases and V by 4 bases; bases with no gene match: 3. This CDR3 spans 14 amino acids. Per germline, CDR1 SGHRS and CDR2 YFSETQ. Here the CDR3 DNA reads TGCGCCAGCAGCGCTAGCGGGGCATACAATGAGCAGTTCTTC. Translating gives CASSASGAYNEQFF.

The chain couples TRBV19 to TRBJ2-1; 7 bases agree with TRBD2. Germline CDR1 reads LNHDA; CDR2 reads SQIVND (reference sequence). The trim removed 7 bases at V and 2 bases at J, leaving 8 bases unmatched. The CDR3 totals 15 residues. The CDR3 DNA is TGTGCCAGTAATCGCGGACTAGGCCCCTACAATGAGCAGTTCTTC. This codes for CASNRGLGPYNEQFF.

The chain combines TRBV27 with TRBJ2-5; no reliable D call. Matching the DNA end better, TRBJ2-7 makes the J call doubtful. The CDR3 extends over 13 amino acids. Germline CDR1 MNHEY, CDR2 SMNVEV (reference sequence). The CDR3 reads CASSLHPLYEQYF. The CDR3 bases are TGTGCCAGCAGTTTACACCCCCTCTACGAGCAGTACTTC.

This rearrangement joins TRBV21-1 to TRBJ1-2; the D call in the table, TRBD1, was not verified against the DNA. TRBV21-1 is described as a pseudogene. The CDR3 is 16 residues long. For the CDR3, the DNA is TGTGCCAGCACCTCCAAGGGGACAGGGCGATACTATGGCTACACCTTC. Protein product: CASTSKGTGRYYGYTF.

The V gene is TRBV4-1, the J gene TRBJ1-1, with TRBD1 matching 8 bases. The CDR3 contains 14 residues. CDR1 and CDR2 (germline): MGHRA, YSYEKL. The V segment lost 4 bases and the J segment 3 bases; nucleotides outside the gene matches: 4. CDR3: CASSPRGRDTEAFF. The DNA of the CDR3 is TGCGCCAGCAGCCCCAGGGGGCGGGACACTGAAGCTTTCTTT.

This chain links TRBV7-6 with TRBJ2-7; 9 bases agree with TRBD1. V was pared by 2 bases and J by 4 bases, with 3 bases of the junction left unmatched. The CDR3 sequence is 14 residues long. Germline V gene sequence: CDR1 SGHVS, CDR2 FNYEAQ. The CDR3 DNA is TGTGCCAGCAGCTTAACGGACAGGGGTTACGAGCAGTACTTC. Translation gives CASSLTDRGYEQYF.

The chain joins TRBV28 to TRBJ2-3; 13 positions agree with TRBD2. The CDR3 consists of 16 residues. Germline values: CDR1 MDHEN, CDR2 SYDVKM. The junction had 7 bases not matched to a gene; V was cut back by 6 bases and J by 4 bases. DNA for the CDR3: TGTGCCAGCAGGGACGGACTAGCGGGAGTGGCAGATACGCAGTATTTT. Protein product: CASRDGLAGVADTQYF.

The CDR3 region has the DNA TGTGCCAGCAGCTTGGTGGGGGACAGACTGGGCCAAGAGACCCAGTACTTC. Its protein product is CASSLVGDRLGQETQYF. The V and J genes are TRBV5-6 and TRBJ2-5, with TRBD1 matching over 7 bases. Germline V gene sequence: CDR1 SGHDT, CDR2 YYEEEE. CDR3 length: 17 residues. J was trimmed by 1 base and V by 0 bases; bases with no gene match: 9.

This chain links TRBV11-2 with TRBJ2-1; maybe TRBD1 (5 bases). The CDR3 is 17 residues long. The germline gives CDR1 SGHAT, CDR2 FQNNGV. The V gene lost 5 bases and the J gene lost 6 bases, with 23 bases spanning the gap. The CDR3 nucleotides read TGTGCCAGCAGCCCCTTAAGGGGCTGGGGTAGGGTCAATGAGCAGTTCTTC. It encodes CASSPLRGWGRVNEQFF.